The 18 T cell receptor beta chains below all came from one sample that was sequenced in a study of blood T cell repertoires in COVID-19. Measured with immunoSEQ multiplex PCR; TCRdb has only the in-frame clones, and not every one. The table includes around 16,000 clones, less than 90% detected once. The sample was peripheral blood. The source of these receptors is a man aged 55 to 70 with acute or convalescent COVID-19.

This chain links TRBV5-1 with TRBJ2-5, with D possibly TRBD2 on 6 matching bases. The germline CDR1 and CDR2 sequences are SGHRS and YFSETQ. The CDR3 is 15 residues long. V lost 0 bases to trimming and J lost 2 bases, with 11 bases between them. The CDR3 spells CASSLGSSAQETQYF. The DNA for the CDR3 is TGCGCCAGCAGCTTGGGGTCTAGCGCTCAAGAGACCCAGTACTTC.

This sequence joins TRBV5-1 and TRBJ2-7, with 7 bases lining up with TRBD1. Unmatched junction bases numbered 9, after V lost 1 base and J lost 2 bases. Per the germline V gene, CDR1 is SGHRS and CDR2 is YFSETQ. The CDR3 is 16 residues long. The CDR3 sequence: CASSLRSGQSTYEQYF. DNA of the CDR3: TGCGCCAGCAGCTTGAGGTCGGGACAGAGCACCTACGAGCAGTACTTC.

The V gene is TRBV9, the J gene TRBJ2-7; TRBD2 matches 7 bases. V was clipped by 2 bases and J by 0 bases; unmatched bases: 5. Germline V gene sequence: CDR1 SGDLS, CDR2 YYNGEE. The CDR3 runs to 15 residues. CDR3: CASSVGSGISYEQYF. Here the CDR3 DNA reads TGTGCCAGCAGCGTCGGGAGCGGGATCTCCTACGAGCAGTACTTC.

The chain couples TRBV3-1 (or the pseudogene TRBV3-2) to TRBJ1-4; tentative D call: TRBD1 (6 bases). The germline V gene has CDR1 LGHDT and CDR2 YNNKEL (reference sequence). CDR3 length equals 15 residues. V dropped 0 bases and J dropped 4 bases, with 9 bases sitting between them. The CDR3 sequence: CASSQDGTSNEKLFF. The CDR3 DNA follows: TGTGCCAGCAGCCAAGACGGGACAAGTAATGAAAAACTGTTTTTT.

The rearrangement uses TRBV5-3 and TRBJ1-1; tentative D call: TRBD1 (5 bases). TRBV5-3 is flagged as an ORF with uncertain function. The CDR3 consists of 14 residues. With 1 base removed from V and 0 bases from J, the gap between germline ends came to 7 bases. CDR3 coding DNA: TGTGCCAGAAGCTTGACAGGTATGAACACTGAAGCTTTCTTT. Its protein is CARSLTGMNTEAFF.

The gene calls are TRBV27 and TRBJ2-1; a weak D match, TRBD1 (6 bases). Trimming took 6 bases from V and 9 from J, leaving 21 bases between them. The CDR3 has 15 residues. Per germline, CDR1 MNHEY and CDR2 SMNVEV (reference sequence). The DNA for the CDR3 is TGTGCCAGCAGCCCCTCCGGCGGACGAGGGGGTGAGCAGTTCTTC. Protein product: CASSPSGGRGGEQFF.

The chain employs TRBV5-1 and TRBJ1-4; 8 nucleotides align to TRBD1. Germline trimming cut 4 bases from V and 2 bases from J; bases unmatched to any gene: 4. Germline CDR1 SGHRS, CDR2 YFSETQ. CDR3 length: 15 amino acids. The CDR3 sequence: CASSIRTGTNEKLFF. DNA for the CDR3: TGCGCCAGCAGCATCCGGACAGGGACTAATGAAAAACTGTTTTTT.

V is TRBV7-3 and J is TRBJ2-1, with 11 bases lining up with TRBD2. The CDR3 is made up of 15 amino acids. After removal of 5 bases from V and 5 bases from J, the junction contained 5 bases not matched to a gene. CDR1 is SGHTA and CDR2 is FQGTGA in the germline V gene. CDR3 in amino acids: CASSRSGRGNNEQFF. The DNA for the CDR3 is TGTGCCAGCAGCCGTAGCGGGAGGGGTAACAATGAGCAGTTCTTC.

The V and J genes are TRBV5-1 and TRBJ2-3; no reliable D call. The V gene's germline CDR1 is SGHRS and CDR2 YFSETQ. V was shortened by 5 bases and J by 2 bases, with 12 bases between the two germline ends. The CDR3 consists of 14 residues. CDR3 nucleotide sequence: TGCGCCAGCAGTAATGGCCACCCCACAGATACGCAGTATTTT. It encodes CASSNGHPTDTQYF.

This chain links TRBV5-6 with TRBJ1-4, with TRBD1 matching 11 bases. The CDR3 runs 16 residues. Trimming removed 4 bases from V and 4 bases from J; junction bases left unmatched: 6. Germline loops: CDR1 SGHDT, CDR2 YYEEEE. The CDR3 DNA follows: TGTGCCAGCAGCCCAGGACAGGGGGCTTATAATGAAAAACTGTTTTTT. Translated, it gives CASSPGQGAYNEKLFF.

The chain employs TRBV12-3 or TRBV12-4 and TRBJ1-6; 7 bases agree with TRBD1. The length of the CDR3 is 13 residues. Unmatched junction bases numbered 7, after V lost 8 bases and J lost 9 bases. This chain's CDR3 is CASGRQGTSPLHF. DNA for the CDR3: TGTGCCAGCGGCCGACAGGGCACTTCACCCCTCCACTTT.

In its sample, this clone was seen a few times. This sequence joins TRBV2 and TRBJ2-2, with D possibly matching TRBD1 (6 bases). The CDR3 sequence is 13 residues long. Trimming took off 4 bases at V and 6 bases at J, with 9 bases between the two ends. Germline assignment: CDR1 SNHLY and CDR2 FYNNEI. Here the CDR3 reads CASSARGAGELFF. The CDR3 nucleotides are TGTGCCAGCAGTGCCAGGGGCGCCGGGGAGCTGTTTTTT.

The rearrangement links TRBV10-1 to TRBJ2-7, with unresolved D. V was cut by 1 base and J by 4 bases, with 5 bases left in between. In germline, CDR1 is WNHNN, CDR2 SYGVQD (reference sequence). The CDR3 length is 12 residues. The CDR3 region has the DNA TGCGCCAGCAGTGAGTATAGTTACGAGCAGTACTTC. This codes for CASSEYSYEQYF.

The V gene is TRBV5-1, the J gene TRBJ2-7; TRBD2 is a possible D gene (6 bases). Trimming removed 5 bases from V and 3 bases from J, with 15 bases in between. The CDR3 loop spans 14 amino acids. Per the germline V gene, CDR1 is SGHRS and CDR2 is YFSETQ. This CDR3 is CASRTGGTVYEQYF. CDR3 nucleotides: TGCGCCAGCAGGACGGGCGGGACCGTCTACGAGCAGTACTTC.

The V gene is TRBV19, the J gene TRBJ2-2; 13 bases line up with TRBD2. This CDR3 comprises 17 residues. CDR1 and CDR2 (germline): LNHDA, SQIVND (reference sequence). V trimming: 6 bases; J trimming: 3 bases; junction bases outside the gene matches: 7. The CDR3: CASRTTGLAGDTGELFF. In DNA form, the CDR3 reads TGTGCCAGTAGGACAACAGGACTAGCGGGAGACACCGGGGAGCTGTTTTTT.

The chain recombines TRBV2 with TRBJ1-1; 7 bases match TRBD1. Germline CDR1 SNHLY, CDR2 FYNNEI. V lost 8 bases to trimming and J lost 5 bases; unmatched junction nucleotides: 11. The CDR3 loop spans 14 amino acids. The CDR3 DNA reads as TGTGCCAGCGGGGGGTTAGGGGGCCGGACTGAAGCTTTCTTT. This sequence encodes CASGGLGGRTEAFF. The variable domain in full, with the rest retrieved from reference TRBV2 and TRBJ1-1, is EPEVTQTPSHQVTQMGQEVILRCVPISNHLYFYWYRQILGQKVEFLVSFYNNEISEKSEIFDDQFSVERPDGSNFTLKIRSTKLEDSAMYFCASGGLGGRTEAFFGQGTRLTVV.

This clone has a handful of counts. V gene TRBV3-1 (or the pseudogene TRBV3-2) combines with J gene TRBJ2-5; 14 nucleotides match TRBD2. Germline trimming cut 3 bases from V and 4 bases from J; bases unmatched to any gene: 4. This CDR3 is built from 16 residues. Per the germline V gene, CDR1 is LGHDT and CDR2 is YNNKEL (reference sequence). CDR3 coding DNA: TGTGCCAGCAGCCACCTTGGGACTAGCGGGAGAGAGACCCAGTACTTC. Amino acid sequence: CASSHLGTSGRETQYF.

The CDR3, as DNA: TGTGCCAGCAGTCGACTAGCGGGCGGCGAGCAGTACTTC. This gives the protein CASSRLAGGEQYF. The chain links TRBV3-1 (or the pseudogene TRBV3-2) to TRBJ2-7; 10 nucleotides line up with TRBD2. V dropped 6 bases and J dropped 6; count of bases not matched to a gene: 5. The CDR3 extends over 13 amino acids. Germline CDR1 is LGHDT and CDR2 is YNNKEL (reference sequence).